This T cell receptor beta chain was identified during a study of T cells expressing NK-cell markers. Study details: Sequenced donors, eight in total, included seven who were HCMV-seropositive and one who was seronegative.

The CDR3 has 13 residues. In the case of this clonotype: Antigen unknown.

Broader study findings: A range of about 1.0-8% of CD8+ T cells consisted of dominant NKG2C+ clonotypes in a handful of donors. The CD3+CD56-NKG2C+ fraction of a few donors was also led by these clonotypes.

The cDNA for TCR beta came from 5'RACE template switching with UMIs. With the 5' RACE reads reprocessed, TCRdb shows one record per CDR3 protein and no DNA. This table lists 300,000 to 500,000 distinct CDR3 sequences. This receptor was obtained from a woman aged 45 to 65 in good health. The sample consisted of blood T cells: a sorted CD56 or NKG2C T cell subset, CD4+ or CD8+ T cells, or bulk PBMC T cells (not recorded which). The rearrangement uses TRBV12-3 or TRBV12-4 and TRBJ2-7; no DNA is available, so the TRBD2 call from TCRdb remains unchecked. The CDR3 region is CASRAGALNEQYF.